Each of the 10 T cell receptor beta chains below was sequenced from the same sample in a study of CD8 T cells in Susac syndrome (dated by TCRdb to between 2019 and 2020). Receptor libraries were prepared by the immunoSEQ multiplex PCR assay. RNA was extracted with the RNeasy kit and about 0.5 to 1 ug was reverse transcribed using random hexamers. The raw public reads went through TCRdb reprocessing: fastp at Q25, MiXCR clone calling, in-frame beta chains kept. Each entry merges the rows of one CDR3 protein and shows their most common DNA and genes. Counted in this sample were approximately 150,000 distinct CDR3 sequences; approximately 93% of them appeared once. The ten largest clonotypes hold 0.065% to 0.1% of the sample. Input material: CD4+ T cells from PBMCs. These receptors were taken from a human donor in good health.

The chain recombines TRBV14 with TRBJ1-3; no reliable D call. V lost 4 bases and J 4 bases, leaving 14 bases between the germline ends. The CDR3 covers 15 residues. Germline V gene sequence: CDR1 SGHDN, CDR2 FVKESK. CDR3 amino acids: CASSPAATSGNTIYF. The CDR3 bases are TGTGCCAGCAGCCCGGCCGCGACATCGGGAAACACCATATATTTT.

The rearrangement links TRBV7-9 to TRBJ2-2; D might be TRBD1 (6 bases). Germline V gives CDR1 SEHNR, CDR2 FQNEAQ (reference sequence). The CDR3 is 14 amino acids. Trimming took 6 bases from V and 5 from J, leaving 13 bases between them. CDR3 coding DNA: TGTGCCAGCAGTTACAACAGGGATACCGGGGAGCTGTTTTTT. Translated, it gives CASSYNRDTGELFF.

The CDR3 DNA follows: TGTGCCAGCACGGGCCCCGCGGCATACGAGCAGTACTTC. Residues: CASTGPAAYEQYF. The J gene is TRBJ2-7, the V gene TRBV3-1; no clear D gene. Germline V gene lookup returns CDR1 LGHDT and CDR2 YNNKEL (reference sequence). Deletions cut 7 bases from V and 4 bases from J, with 14 bases between. The CDR3 consists of 13 residues.

DNA for the CDR3: TGCGCCAGCAGCCAAGAGAGGGCAGGGTTCGATGGCTACACCTTC. Its protein product is CASSQERAGFDGYTF. The V call is TRBV4-1, the J call TRBJ1-2, with D possibly matching TRBD1 (5 bases). V was clipped by 0 bases and J by 6 bases, with 14 bases between them. The CDR3 contains 15 residues. Germline assignment: CDR1 MGHRA and CDR2 YSYEKL.

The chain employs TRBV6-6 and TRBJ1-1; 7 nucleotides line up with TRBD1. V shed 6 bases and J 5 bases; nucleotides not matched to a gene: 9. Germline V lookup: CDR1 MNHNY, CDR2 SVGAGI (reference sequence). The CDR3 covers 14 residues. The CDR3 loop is CASRLRGIVTEAFF. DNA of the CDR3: TGTGCCAGCAGACTCAGGGGGATCGTGACTGAAGCTTTCTTT.

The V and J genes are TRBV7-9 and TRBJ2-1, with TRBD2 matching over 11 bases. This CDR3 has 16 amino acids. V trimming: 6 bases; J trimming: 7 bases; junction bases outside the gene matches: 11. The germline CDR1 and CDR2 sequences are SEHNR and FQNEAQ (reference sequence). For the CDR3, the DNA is TGTGCCAGCAGTCCGTTAGCGGGAGGGCCATCTAATGAGCAGTTCTTC. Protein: CASSPLAGGPSNEQFF.

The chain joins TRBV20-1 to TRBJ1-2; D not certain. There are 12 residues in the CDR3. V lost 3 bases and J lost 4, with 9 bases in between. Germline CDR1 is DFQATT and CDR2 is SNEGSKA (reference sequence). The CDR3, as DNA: TGCAGTGCTAGTGTCAGGAGCTATGGCTACACCTTC. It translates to CSASVRSYGYTF.

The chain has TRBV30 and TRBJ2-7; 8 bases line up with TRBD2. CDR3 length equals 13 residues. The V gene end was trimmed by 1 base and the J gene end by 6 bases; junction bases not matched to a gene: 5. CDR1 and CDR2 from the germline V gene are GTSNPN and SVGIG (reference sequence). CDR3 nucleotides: TGTGCCTGGAGTGATAGCGGGACCACCGAGCAGTACTTC. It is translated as CAWSDSGTTEQYF.

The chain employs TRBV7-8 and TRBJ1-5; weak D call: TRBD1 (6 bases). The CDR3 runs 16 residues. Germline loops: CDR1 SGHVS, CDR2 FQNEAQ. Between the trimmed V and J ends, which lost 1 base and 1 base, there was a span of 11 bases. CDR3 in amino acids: CASSLGTVGSNQPQHF. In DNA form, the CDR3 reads TGTGCCAGCAGCTTAGGGACAGTGGGGAGCAATCAGCCCCAGCATTTT.

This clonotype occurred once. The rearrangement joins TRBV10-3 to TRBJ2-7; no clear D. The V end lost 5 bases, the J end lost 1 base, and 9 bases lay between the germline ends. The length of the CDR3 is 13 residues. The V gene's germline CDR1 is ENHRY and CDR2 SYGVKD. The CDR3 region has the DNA TGTGCCATCAGTCCGGACGGATCCTACGAGCAGTACTTC. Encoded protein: CAISPDGSYEQYF.